This T cell receptor (beta chain) emerged from a study of cytomegalovirus exposure and HLA in healthy donors. As for the study in general: There were 100 million to 130 million unique TCR beta sequences, drawn from about 180 million T cells, in an earlier analysis.

Study outcomes and limitations: As a later analysis showed, several of the most significant clusters appeared to be linked to common viral pathogens. A list of 164 TCR beta chains associated with cytomegalovirus was given.

In regard to this clone: Its antigen remains unknown.

PCR was performed using 60 Vbeta and 13 Jbeta primers. Sequenced by immunoSEQ multiplex PCR; TCRdb stores in-frame clones only, minus some. The sample comprises about 97,000 clones, 73% of which are singletons, and approximately 3.5% rests with the top ten. Germline V gene sequence: CDR1 PRHDT, CDR2 FYEKMQ (reference sequence). There are 14 residues in the CDR3. The germline V and J ends were trimmed by 5 bases and 4 bases, with 14 bases remaining between them. The V gene is TRBV13, the J gene TRBJ1-1; no clear D gene. This TCR derives from a middle-aged man in good health and CMV-seronegative. Sequencing was carried out using PBMCs. The CDR3: CASSLKRGSTEAFF. CDR3 sequence (DNA): TGTGCCAGCAGCCTGAAGCGAGGCAGCACTGAAGCTTTCTTT. The full variable domain, completed using reference TRBV13 and TRBJ1-1, is AAGVIQSPRHLIKEKRETATLKCYPIPRHDTVYWYQQGPGQDPQFLISFYEKMQSDKGSIPDRFSAQQFSDYHSELNMSSLELGDSALYFCASSLKRGSTEAFFGQGTRLTVV.